This entry lists 6 T cell receptor beta chains sequenced from one sample in a study of blood T cell repertoires in COVID-19. Using immunoSEQ multiplex PCR, the repertoire was profiled, and TCRdb retains in-frame clones only, with some absent. Of 190,000 or so clones in the sample, 65% to 90% were seen once. Sequences were obtained from PBMCs or T cells enriched from blood (not recorded which). Every receptor here comes from a woman younger than 45 who had been exposed to COVID-19.

The chain recombines TRBV6-5 with TRBJ1-2; D remains unclear. The germline gives CDR1 MNHEY, CDR2 SVGAGI. This CDR3 is 14 amino acids long. Deletions cut 8 bases from V and 3 bases from J, with 16 bases between. CDR3 coding DNA: TGTGCCAGCCGGTCCGGGAGGACCGACTATGGCTACACCTTC. This gives the protein CASRSGRTDYGYTF.

V and J are TRBV2 and TRBJ1-5; a possible D gene is TRBD1 (5 bases). The CDR3 covers 17 residues. The germline V gene has CDR1 SNHLY and CDR2 FYNNEI. The V end was cut by 3 bases, the J end by 2 bases, with 17 bases between. The CDR3 DNA follows: TGTGCCAGCAGTGACCTACCCGGGGGACGTGGCAATCAGCCCCAGCATTTT. Residues: CASSDLPGGRGNQPQHF.

This chain links TRBV15 with TRBJ1-1; 7 bases match TRBD1. Trimming at V came to 1 base and at J to 10 bases, leaving 15 bases not matched to a gene. Germline CDR1 is LNHNV and CDR2 is YYDKDF (reference sequence). This CDR3 is 16 amino acids long. The CDR3 reads CATSRVGGTVVRVAFF. In DNA form, the CDR3 reads TGTGCCACCAGCAGAGTAGGAGGGACAGTGGTGAGGGTAGCTTTCTTT.

The chain links TRBV27 to TRBJ1-1; TRBD1 matches 9 bases. The trim removed 6 bases at V and 4 bases at J, leaving 12 bases unmatched. Germline loops: CDR1 MNHEY, CDR2 SMNVEV (reference sequence). The CDR3 runs to 16 residues. DNA for the CDR3: TGTGCCAGCAGACCAGGGACAGGGATTTTGGTCACTGAAGCTTTCTTT. Its translation is CASRPGTGILVTEAFF.

The CDR3 sequence: CASSRTGNTGELFF. The CDR3 region has the DNA TGTGCCAGCAGTCGGACAGGGAACACCGGGGAGCTGTTTTTT. This chain joins TRBV2 and TRBJ2-2; 7 positions agree with TRBD1. Trimming removed 5 bases from V and 1 base from J; junction bases left unmatched: 1. CDR3 length equals 14 residues. CDR1 SNHLY and CDR2 FYNNEI come from the germline V gene.

The V gene is TRBV2, the J gene TRBJ1-5; 8 bases are shared with TRBD1. CDR1 SNHLY and CDR2 FYNNEI come from the germline V gene. Germline trimming cut 2 bases from V and 4 bases from J; bases unmatched to any gene: 7. The CDR3 consists of 16 residues. Here the CDR3 reads CASSEPGTGLNQPQHF. The CDR3 bases are TGTGCCAGCAGTGAACCTGGGACAGGACTTAATCAGCCCCAGCATTTT. Together with reference TRBV2 and TRBJ1-5, the CDR3 gives the full variable domain: EPEVTQTPSHQVTQMGQEVILRCVPISNHLYFYWYRQILGQKVEFLVSFYNNEISEKSEIFDDQFSVERPDGSNFTLKIRSTKLEDSAMYFCASSEPGTGLNQPQHFGDGTRLSIL.